A single sample is the source of the 27 T cell receptor beta chains below, sequenced in a study of kidney transplant recipient with SARS-CoV-2 infection. TCRdb re-called the reads through MiXCR, storing one row per CDR3 protein. In the table there are 200,000 to 300,000 distinct CDR3 sequences, under 30% of which are singletons. Sample: a blood sample, taken at baseline and around day 110 from a kidney transplant recipient. The receptors derive from a male patient between 25 and 39 years old who had COVID-19 and was a kidney transplant recipient. Some T cells here may be from the graft donor.

Only one count was recorded for this clonotype. The conserved phenylalanine or tryptophan is not found at the CDR3 terminus, so this likely reflects a read error. This chain connects TRBV20-1 to TRBJ2-4, with D possibly matching TRBD1 (6 bases). CDR3 length equals 12 residues. Germline V CDR1 and CDR2: DFQATT, SNEGSKA (reference sequence). With 3 bases removed from V and 13 bases from J, the gap between germline ends came to 16 bases. The CDR3: CSARGDTRRQYL. Here the CDR3 DNA reads TGCAGTGCTAGGGGGGACACCCGCCGACAGTACCTC.

There are many counts of this clonotype. This chain connects TRBV20-1 to TRBJ1-3, with 10 bases fitting TRBD1. Germline assignment: CDR1 DFQATT and CDR2 SNEGSKA (reference sequence). V shed 6 bases, J shed 4 bases, and the junction held 6 bases outside the gene matches. The CDR3 covers 14 residues. DNA for the CDR3: TGCAGTGCCCCCGGACAGGGGGAGGGAAACACCATATATTTT. Translating gives CSAPGQGEGNTIYF.

Of note for this clonotype: A single base separates this from a much larger clone, so it may be a read error. The chain has TRBV2 and TRBJ1-4; D gene ambiguous. Between the trimmed V and J ends, which lost 4 bases and 14 bases, there was a span of 8 bases. Germline lookup yields CDR1 SNHLY and CDR2 FYNNEI. The CDR3 contains 10 residues. The CDR3 region is CASSGSHLFF. The CDR3 nucleotides read TGTGCCAGCAGTGGGAGTCATCTGTTTTTT.

The rearrangement uses TRBV4-2 and TRBJ1-2; D remains unclear. The length of the CDR3 is 17 residues. The germline gives CDR1 LGHNA, CDR2 YNFKEQ. V shed 5 bases and J shed 4 bases, with 23 bases lying between them. CDR3 in amino acids: CASSFRHKGRKTYGYTF. CDR3 nucleotides: TGTGCCAGCAGCTTCCGGCACAAAGGTCGAAAGACCTATGGCTACACCTTC.

Turning to this clonotype: One base away lies a much larger clone, so this may be a sequencing read error. V gene TRBV11-2 combines with J gene TRBJ1-1; D may be TRBD1 (6 bases). With 0 bases removed from V and 3 bases from J, the gap between germline ends came to 8 bases. The CDR3 covers 14 residues. Per the germline V gene, CDR1 is SGHAT and CDR2 is FQNNGV. This chain's CDR3 is CASSLEPGDTEAFF. In DNA, the CDR3 is TGTGCCAGCAGCTTAGAACCAGGGGACACTGAAGCTTTCTTT.

This clonotype was detected many times. The genes are TRBV27 and TRBJ2-7, with D tentatively TRBD1 or TRBD2 (5 bases each). The V gene lost 2 bases and the J gene lost 3 bases, with 8 bases spanning the gap. The germline V gene has CDR1 MNHEY and CDR2 SMNVEV (reference sequence). The CDR3 extends over 13 amino acids. CDR3 loop: CASSLNGGYEQYF. Written as DNA, the CDR3 is TGTGCCAGCAGTTTAAATGGGGGCTACGAGCAGTACTTC.

There are a few counts of this clonotype. V usage is TRBV20-1 and J usage is TRBJ2-1, with 14 bases identical to TRBD2. V was clipped by 3 bases and J by 8 bases; unmatched bases: 9. Germline assignment: CDR1 DFQATT and CDR2 SNEGSKA (reference sequence). The CDR3 is 16 amino acids. The CDR3 loop reads CSASGGTSGSWYEQFF. The DNA for the CDR3 is TGCAGTGCTAGTGGTGGGACTAGCGGGAGTTGGTATGAGCAGTTCTTC.

This clonotype has at least ten counts. V is TRBV12-3 or TRBV12-4 and J is TRBJ1-1; D gene ambiguous. Trimming cost V 2 bases and J 5 bases, with 9 bases left between them. The CDR3 loop spans 13 amino acids. CDR3 bases: TGTGCCAGCAGTTTACCCGGGAGAACTGAAGCTTTCTTT. Translated, it gives CASSLPGRTEAFF.

The chain is built from TRBV5-8 and TRBJ2-3; TRBD2 matches 12 bases. The ends lost 5 bases at V and 3 bases at J; junction bases unmatched: 4. CDR1 and CDR2 from the germline V gene are SGHTS and YDEGEE. This CDR3 has 15 amino acids. CDR3 sequence reads: CASRTSGSTTDTQYF. Written as DNA, the CDR3 is TGTGCCAGCAGGACTAGCGGGAGTACGACAGATACGCAGTATTTT. The variable domain in full, completed from reference TRBV5-8 and TRBJ2-3, reads EAGVTQSPTHLIKTRGQQATLRCSPISGHTSVYWYQQALGLGLQFLLWYDEGEERNRGNFPPRFSGRQFPNYSSELNVNALELEDSALYLCASRTSGSTTDTQYFGPGTRLTVL.

The sample holds many counts of this clonotype. The rearrangement links TRBV25-1 to TRBJ2-7, with unresolved D. This CDR3 has 13 residues. The germline CDR1 and CDR2 sequences are MGHDK and SYGVNS. Trimming cost V 3 bases and J 5 bases, with 11 bases left between them. CDR3 amino acids: CASSDYSRNEQYF. CDR3 in DNA: TGTGCCAGCAGTGATTACAGCCGAAACGAGCAGTACTTC.

This clonotype showed up many times. The genes are TRBV12-3 or TRBV12-4 and TRBJ1-1; TRBD1 aligns across 8 bases. The CDR3 covers 14 residues. V trimming: 6 bases; J trimming: 4 bases; junction bases outside the gene matches: 7. The CDR3 DNA follows: TGTGCCAGCAGGGCTCTACAGGGGGGCACTGAAGCTTTCTTT. Its protein product is CASRALQGGTEAFF.

This clonotype was seen repeatedly, ten times or more. The chain has TRBV12-3 or TRBV12-4 and TRBJ2-5; 9 nucleotides line up with TRBD2. The CDR3 is 14 residues long. V shed 7 bases, J shed 5 bases, and the junction held 8 bases outside the gene matches. The CDR3 spells CASTNSGSGETQYF. The DNA of the CDR3 is TGTGCCAGCACAAATAGCGGGAGTGGCGAGACCCAGTACTTC.

As to this clonotype: A single base separates this from a much larger clone, so it may be a read error. This chain uses TRBV3-1 with TRBJ2-1; TRBD2 agrees at 11 bases. The CDR3 contains 16 residues. The junction had 12 bases not matched to a gene; V was cut back by 5 bases and J by 9 bases. CDR1 is LGHDT and CDR2 is YNNKEL in the germline V gene (reference sequence). The CDR3 reads CASSGGLAVQNSEQFF. CDR3 sequence (DNA): TGTGCCAGCAGCGGGGGACTAGCGGTCCAGAACAGTGAGCAGTTCTTC.

Remarks on this clonotype: A much larger clone differs from this one at a single base, so this may be a read error. The chain joins TRBV7-2 to TRBJ1-5; D is unresolved. Germline CDR1 SGHTA, CDR2 FQGNSA. The V gene lost 7 bases and the J gene lost 4 bases, with 14 bases spanning the gap. The CDR3 extends over 14 amino acids. CDR3 sequence (DNA): TGTGCCAGCAACGCCCACAGCCAGAATCAGCCCCAGCATTTT. This sequence encodes CASNAHSQNQPQHF.

About this clonotype itself: Given a much more abundant clone one base away, this may be a read error. This rearrangement joins TRBV5-5 to TRBJ1-3; D is uncertain. This CDR3 has 16 amino acids. The germline gives CDR1 SGHKS, CDR2 YYEKEE (reference sequence). CDR3 loop: CANSLASGRNGNTIYF. CDR3 nucleotide sequence: TGTGCCAACAGCTTGGCCTCAGGCCGGAATGGAAACACCATATATTTT. The entire variable domain, with the rest obtained from reference TRBV5-5 and TRBJ1-3, is as follows: DAGVTQSPTHLIKTRGQQVTLRCSPISGHKSVSWYQQVLGQGPQFIFQYYEKEERGRGNFPDRFSARQFPNYSSELNVNALLLGDSALYLCANSLASGRNGNTIYFGEGSWLTVV.

This chain joins TRBV6-5 and TRBJ2-1, with 8 bases aligning to TRBD1. The CDR3 length is 15 residues. From germline, CDR1 is MNHEY and CDR2 SVGAGI. Trimming took 7 bases from V and 0 from J; bases not matched to a gene: 5. The CDR3 loop is CASNEQGVSYNEQFF. CDR3 in DNA: TGTGCCAGCAACGAACAGGGGGTCTCCTACAATGAGCAGTTCTTC.

In the case of this clonotype: A single base separates this from a much larger clone, so it may be a read error. The final CDR3 position lacks the conserved phenylalanine or tryptophan, pointing to a likely read error. This chain uses TRBV20-1 with TRBJ1-3; D remains ambiguous. V lost 2 bases, J lost 0 bases, and 14 bases lay in between. Germline lookup yields CDR1 DFQATT and CDR2 SNEGSKA (reference sequence). This CDR3 contains 16 residues. For the CDR3, the DNA is TGCAGTGCTAGAAACTTGGACGGGAGCTCTGGAAACACCATATATTTA. Translating it yields CSARNLDGSSGNTIYL.

This clonotype was picked up many times. The V gene is TRBV7-9, the J gene TRBJ1-3; perhaps TRBD1 as D (5 bases). This CDR3 has 15 amino acids. V dropped 4 bases and J dropped 0 bases, with 10 bases sitting between them. The V gene's germline CDR1 is SEHNR and CDR2 FQNEAQ (reference sequence). The CDR3 sequence: CASSSGTSSGNTIYF. The CDR3 DNA follows: TGTGCCAGCAGCTCCGGGACTTCCTCTGGAAACACCATATATTTT. Supplemented by reference TRBV7-9 and TRBJ1-3, the full variable domain reads DTGVSQNPRHKITKRGQNVTFRCDPISEHNRLYWYRQTLGQGPEFLTYFQNEAQLEKSRLLSDRFSAERPKGSFSTLEIQRTEQGDSAMYLCASSSGTSSGNTIYFGEGSWLTVV.

This clonotype came up many times. V gene TRBV5-6 combines with J gene TRBJ2-7; TRBD2 might be the D (7 bases). The V gene's germline CDR1 is SGHDT and CDR2 YYEEEE. This CDR3 is built from 15 residues. V shed 1 base and J shed 6 bases, with 17 bases lying between them. The CDR3 loop reads CASSLQGGGGREQYF. As DNA, the CDR3 is TGTGCCAGCAGCTTGCAAGGAGGGGGGGGCCGCGAGCAGTACTTC.

The table lists this clonotype with many counts. V is TRBV12-5 and J is TRBJ2-7; 12 nucleotides align to TRBD1. J gave up 4 bases and V 1 base, and 8 bases lay outside the gene matches. This CDR3 has 17 residues. CDR1 is LGHNT and CDR2 is FRNRAP in the germline V gene. The CDR3 nucleotides are TGTGCTAGTGGTTTGGCCTCCGGGACAGGGGGCGCGTACGAGCAGTACTTC. Amino acids: CASGLASGTGGAYEQYF.

As regards this clonotype: This clone may be a read error of a much larger clone one base away. The chain joins TRBV29-1 to TRBJ2-5; TRBD1 matches at 8 bases. TRBJ2-7 explains the end of the DNA better; the J call may be wrong. Looked up from germline, CDR1 is SQVTM and CDR2 is ANQGSEA. The CDR3 length is 15 residues. Written as DNA, the CDR3 is TGCAGCGTTGAAGCCAGGACAGGGTACTCCTGCGAGCAGTACTTC. Its translation is CSVEARTGYSCEQYF.

About this clonotype: The conserved closing phenylalanine or tryptophan is absent in this CDR3, likely reflecting a read error. The rearrangement joins TRBV29-1 to TRBJ1-1; D remains unclear. The V end was cut by 0 bases, the J end by 3 bases, with 20 bases between. This CDR3 region has 17 residues. CDR1 is SQVTM, CDR2 ANQGSEA, per germline. DNA for the CDR3: TGCAGCGTTGAAGACTTTGTCGGGCTACCGTGGGACACTGAAGCTTTCCTT. Amino acids: CSVEDFVGLPWDTEAFL.

The sample holds one count of this clonotype. This may stem from a read error, because a much larger clone lies one nucleotide away. The V and J genes are TRBV6-5 and TRBJ2-5, with 7 bases identical to TRBD1. Germline lookup yields CDR1 MNHEY and CDR2 SVGAGI. The CDR3 has 16 amino acids. CDR3 residues: CTSSRNRGVGQETQYF. The CDR3 region has the DNA TGTACCAGCAGCCGGAACAGGGGAGTAGGGCAAGAGACCCAGTACTTC.

The chain couples TRBV3-1 to TRBJ2-1, with TRBD1 as a possible D gene (6 bases). The CDR3 loop spans 16 amino acids. Germline lookup yields CDR1 LGHDT and CDR2 YNNKEL (reference sequence). V shed 4 bases and J shed 1 base, with 14 bases lying between them. DNA of the CDR3: TGTGCCAGCAGCCCTACGAACAGGGTATCCTACAATGAGCAGTTCTTC. Protein: CASSPTNRVSYNEQFF.

This clonotype showed up many times. The genes are TRBV9 and TRBJ1-1; 9 bases agree with TRBD1. CDR3 length equals 17 residues. Germline-derived CDR1 and CDR2 are SGDLS and YYNGEE. Unmatched junction bases numbered 14, after V lost 3 bases and J lost 5 bases. The CDR3 sequence is CASSGVRPGQGRTEAFF. DNA of the CDR3: TGTGCCAGCAGCGGCGTTCGACCGGGACAGGGTAGGACTGAAGCTTTCTTT.

This clonotype was seen ten or more times. Written as DNA, the CDR3 is TGCAGTGCTAGTGGCCTCGGGGGGAATTCACCCCTCCACTTT. Amino acid sequence: CSASGLGGNSPLHF. The V gene is TRBV20-1, the J gene TRBJ1-6, with D perhaps matching TRBD1 (5 bases). CDR1 DFQATT and CDR2 SNEGSKA come from the germline V gene (reference sequence). Trimming pared 3 bases from V and 7 bases from J, leaving 13 bases between. The CDR3 has 14 residues.

This clonotype showed up many times. The rearrangement links TRBV7-9 to TRBJ1-1, with TRBD1 matching 10 bases. CDR1 and CDR2 (germline): SEHNR, FQNEAQ (reference sequence). The CDR3 is 15 amino acids. V gave up 4 bases and J gave up 0 bases; unmatched junction bases: 2. As DNA, the CDR3 is TGTGCCAGCAGCTGGGGGACAGGGGTGAACACTGAAGCTTTCTTT. Its translation: CASSWGTGVNTEAFF.